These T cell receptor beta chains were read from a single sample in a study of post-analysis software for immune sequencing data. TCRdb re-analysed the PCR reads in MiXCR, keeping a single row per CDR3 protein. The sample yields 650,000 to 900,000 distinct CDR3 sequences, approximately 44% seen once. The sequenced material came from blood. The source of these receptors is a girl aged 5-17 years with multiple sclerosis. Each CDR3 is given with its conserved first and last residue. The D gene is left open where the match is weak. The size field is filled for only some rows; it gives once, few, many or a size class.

TGCGCCAGCAGCTTTCGCCCCGGGGATGGTGGCTACACCTTC	CASSFRPGDGGYTF	NA	TRBV5-1	TRBJ1-2	NA
TGTGCCAGCAGTACCATAGCGGGACCCAAAAACATTCAGTACTTC	CASSTIAGPKNIQYF	TRBD2	TRBV28	TRBJ2-4	NA
TGTGCCAGCAGTTTATCAGGGGCGGGCTACGAGCAGTACTTC	CASSLSGAGYEQYF	NA	TRBV28	TRBJ2-7	few
TGCAGCGTTGGGAACGGGCTAGCGGGAATCGAGACCCAGTACTTC	CSVGNGLAGIETQYF	TRBD2	TRBV29-1	TRBJ2-5	few
TGTGCCAGCAGCTCCACCCCGGGGGCGTGGGGCTATGGCTACACCTTC	CASSSTPGAWGYGYTF	NA	TRBV7-2	TRBJ1-2	many
TGTGCCATCAGTTCCCAGGACACTTACGAGCAGTACTTC	CAISSQDTYEQYF	NA	TRBV10-3	TRBJ2-7	few
TGCGCCAGCAGCCAAGAGGGTACACTAGGTCCCTACGAGCAGTACTTC	CASSQEGTLGPYEQYF	NA	TRBV4-1	TRBJ2-7	few
TGTGCCAGCATCGCCGGAAACACCTACGAGCAGTACTTC	CASIAGNTYEQYF	NA	TRBV6-1	TRBJ2-7	NA
TGCCCCAGCAGCCAAGAATCCAGTCCCCTCCAAGAGACCCAGTACTTC	CPSSQESSPLQETQYF	NA	TRBV4-1	TRBJ2-5	NA
TGTGCCTGGAGTGTACATGGTCCGGACATTCAGTACTTC	CAWSVHGPDIQYF	NA	TRBV30	TRBJ2-4	NA
TGTGCCAGCAGTTTACGTCCTAGCGGGAGGGAGACCCAGTACTTC	CASSLRPSGRETQYF	TRBD2	TRBV12-3/TRBV12-4	TRBJ2-5	NA
TGCAGTGCGTCCGGGACTAGCGCCTACAATGAGCAGTTCTTC	CSASGTSAYNEQFF	TRBD2	TRBV20-1	TRBJ2-1	few
TGTGCCAGCAGCTCCTCAGGGGCTAGCGGGGCCCCAGAGTCCTACTACGAGCAGTACTTC	CASSSSGASGAPESYYEQYF	TRBD2	TRBV7-9	TRBJ2-7	NA
TGCAGCGTTGACCGGGGGAATACGCAGTATTTT	CSVDRGNTQYF	NA	TRBV29-1	TRBJ2-3	NA
TGTGCCAGCAGTGGAAAAGCGCCCGAGGGACGAAAAGAGACCCAGTACTTC	CASSGKAPEGRKETQYF	NA	TRBV25-1	TRBJ2-5	NA
TGTGCCAGCAGGGGGATTGCGCAGGGGGCGGCTGGGGCCAACGTCCTGACTTTC	CASRGIAQGAAGANVLTF	TRBD1	TRBV9	TRBJ2-6	NA
TGTGCCAGCAGCTTAGCGGGGAAGGACGAGCAGTACTTC	CASSLAGKDEQYF	NA	TRBV7-9	TRBJ2-7	few
TGCGCCAGCAGCTTGGGGATAGCGGGAGTTTCCTACAATGAGCAGTTCTTC	CASSLGIAGVSYNEQFF	TRBD2	TRBV5-1	TRBJ2-1	NA